These 5 T cell receptor beta chains share one sample of origin, sequenced in a study of T cell clonality in common variable immunodeficiency. Study conclusions and caveats: In common variable immunodeficiency, TCR beta chains reportedly carried fewer deletions and N-nucleotide insertions.

Generated by immunoSEQ multiplex PCR, the TCRdb table keeps only in-frame clones and is missing some. The table lists fewer than 40,000 clones, with no singletons. Their antigens are not known. The specimen was peripheral blood mononuclear cells. The receptors were sampled from a human donor with common variable immunodeficiency.

This clone was seen more than once but under ten times. Read data end 3 residues before the CDR3 end; the end is taken from the germline J gene. The chain links TRBV7-9 to TRBJ2-7, with 7 bases that match TRBD1. The J segment lost 1 base and the V segment lost 4 bases, leaving 4 bases of the junction unmatched. CDR3 length equals 14 residues. CDR1 and CDR2 (germline): SEHNR, FQNEAQ (reference sequence). CDR3 DNA, as far as it was read: TGTGCCAGCAGCTCCGGGACAGATTCCTACGAG. Amino acid sequence: CASSSGTDSYE. The full CDR3 reads CASSSGTDSYEQYF.

In this sample, this clone turned up many times. Read coverage stops 3 residues before the CDR3 terminus; the germline J gene supplies the remainder. The rearrangement joins TRBV7-2 to TRBJ2-3; 12 bases line up with TRBD2. Germline trimming cut 5 bases from V and 4 bases from J; bases unmatched to any gene: 4. Germline CDR1 reads SGHTA; CDR2 reads FQGNSA. The CDR3 is made up of 15 amino acids. CDR3: CASSPGLAGADTQYF. The covered CDR3 bases are TGTGCCAGCAGCCCGGGACTAGCGGGTGCAGATACG.

This clone occurred many times. The read falls 3 residues short of the CDR3 end, and the missing part is taken from the germline J gene. The V and J genes are TRBV19 and TRBJ2-5; the match to TRBD1 covers 8 bases. The length of the CDR3 is 14 residues. Germline-derived CDR1 and CDR2 are LNHDA and SQIVND (reference sequence). The trim removed 4 bases at V and 1 base at J, leaving 2 bases unmatched. This chain's CDR3 is CASSKDRGQETQYF. The DNA read from the CDR3 is TGTGCCAGTAGTAAAGACAGGGGCCAAGAGACC.

A word on this clone: The observed sequence ends 3 residues before the CDR3 terminus, with the missing tail filled in from the germline J gene. The rearrangement joins TRBV2 to TRBJ2-2; D is possibly TRBD2 (7 bases). V was shortened by 2 bases and J by 8 bases, with 12 bases between the two germline ends. CDR1 SNHLY and CDR2 FYNNEI come from the germline V gene. The CDR3 spans 14 residues. The CDR3: CASSEQGTTGELFF. CDR3 DNA (partial): TGTGCCAGCAGTGAACAGGGGACTACAGGGGAG. Full variable domain (outside the CDR3, taken from reference TRBV2 and TRBJ2-2): EPEVTQTPSHQVTQMGQEVILRCVPISNHLYFYWYRQILGQKVEFLVSFYNNEISEKSEIFDDQFSVERPDGSNFTLKIRSTKLEDSAMYFCASSEQGTTGELFFGEGSRLTVL.

This clone has at least ten counts. Coverage ceases 3 residues before the CDR3 finishes, and the germline J gene fills in the end. The rearrangement joins TRBV2 to TRBJ1-6, with D maybe TRBD1 (5 bases). This CDR3 is 17 amino acids long. V lost 4 bases to trimming and J lost 4 bases, with 17 bases between them. The V gene's germline CDR1 is SNHLY and CDR2 FYNNEI. CDR3: CASSVSAGVSYNSPLHF. The DNA read from the CDR3 is TGTGCCAGCAGTGTGTCGGCGGGGGTGTCGTATAATTCACCC.